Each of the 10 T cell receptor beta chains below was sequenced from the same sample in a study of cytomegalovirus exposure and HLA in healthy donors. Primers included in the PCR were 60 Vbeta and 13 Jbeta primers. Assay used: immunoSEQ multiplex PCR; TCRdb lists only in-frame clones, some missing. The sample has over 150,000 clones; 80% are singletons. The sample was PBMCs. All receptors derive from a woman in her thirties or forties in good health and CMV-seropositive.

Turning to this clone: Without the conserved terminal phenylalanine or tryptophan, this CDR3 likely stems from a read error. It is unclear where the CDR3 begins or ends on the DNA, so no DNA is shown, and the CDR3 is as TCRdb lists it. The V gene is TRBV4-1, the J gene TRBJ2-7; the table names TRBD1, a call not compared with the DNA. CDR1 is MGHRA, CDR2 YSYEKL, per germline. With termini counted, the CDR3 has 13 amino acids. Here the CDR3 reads CASSQGWSRVSFP.

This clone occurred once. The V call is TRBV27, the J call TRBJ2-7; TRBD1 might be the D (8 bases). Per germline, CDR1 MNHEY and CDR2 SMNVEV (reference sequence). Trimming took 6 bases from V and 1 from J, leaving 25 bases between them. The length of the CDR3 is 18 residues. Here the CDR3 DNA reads TGTGCCAGCAGCCCAAGACAGGGGAGGGACGCAAGATCCTACGAGCAGTACTTC. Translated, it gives CASSPRQGRDARSYEQYF.

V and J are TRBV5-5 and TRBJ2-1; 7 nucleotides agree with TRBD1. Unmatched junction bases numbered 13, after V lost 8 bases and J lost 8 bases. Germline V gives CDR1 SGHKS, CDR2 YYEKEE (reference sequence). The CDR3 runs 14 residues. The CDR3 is CASRRAGGMDEQFF. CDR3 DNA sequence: TGTGCCAGTCGCCGGGCAGGGGGAATGGATGAGCAGTTCTTC.

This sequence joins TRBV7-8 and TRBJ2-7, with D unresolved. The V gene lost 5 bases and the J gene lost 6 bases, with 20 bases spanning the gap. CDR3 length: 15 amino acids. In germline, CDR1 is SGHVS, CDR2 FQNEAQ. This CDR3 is CASSLNTLGVSEQYF. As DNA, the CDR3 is TGTGCCAGCAGCCTGAACACTCTAGGAGTTAGCGAGCAGTACTTC.

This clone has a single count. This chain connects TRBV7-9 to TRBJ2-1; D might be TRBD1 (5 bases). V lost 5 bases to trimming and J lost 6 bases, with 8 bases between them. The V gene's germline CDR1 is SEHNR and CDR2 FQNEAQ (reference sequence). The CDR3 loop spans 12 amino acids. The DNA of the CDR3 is TGTGCCAGCAGCCCCGACAGCAATGAGCAGTTCTTC. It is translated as CASSPDSNEQFF. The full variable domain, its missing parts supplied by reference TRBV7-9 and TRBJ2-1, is DTGVSQNPRHKITKRGQNVTFRCDPISEHNRLYWYRQTLGQGPEFLTYFQNEAQLEKSRLLSDRFSAERPKGSFSTLEIQRTEQGDSAMYLCASSPDSNEQFFGPGTRLTVL.

This CDR3 reads CASRVGQGRTEAFF. The CDR3 nucleotides read TGTGCCAGCAGAGTGGGACAGGGGAGGACTGAAGCTTTCTTT. V is TRBV6-6 and J is TRBJ1-1; 10 bases fit TRBD1. V gave up 6 bases and J gave up 5 bases; unmatched junction bases: 6. Germline CDR1 MNHNY, CDR2 SVGAGI (reference sequence). The CDR3 is made up of 14 amino acids.

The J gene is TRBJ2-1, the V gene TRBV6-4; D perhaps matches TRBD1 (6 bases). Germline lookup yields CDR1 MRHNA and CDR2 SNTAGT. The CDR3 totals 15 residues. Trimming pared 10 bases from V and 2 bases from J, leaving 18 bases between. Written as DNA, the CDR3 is TGTGCCACCCAGGAAGATGGGGGCCCCTACAATGAGCAGTTCTTC. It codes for CATQEDGGPYNEQFF.

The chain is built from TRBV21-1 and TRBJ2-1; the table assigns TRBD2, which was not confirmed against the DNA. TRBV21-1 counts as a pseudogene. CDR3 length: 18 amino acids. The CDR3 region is CASSKGGPTSGRTNEQFF. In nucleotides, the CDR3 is TGTGCCAGCAGCAAAGGGGGGCCGACTAGCGGGAGAACGAATGAGCAGTTCTTC.

CDR3 sequence (DNA): TGTGCCAGCAGCACTCTACAGGGCAAGGGTGAAAAACTGTTTTTT. Amino acids: CASSTLQGKGEKLFF. The chain links TRBV11-2 to TRBJ1-4, with D possibly TRBD1 on 6 matching bases. With 5 bases removed from V and 7 bases from J, the gap between germline ends came to 17 bases. The CDR3 extends over 15 amino acids. Germline lookup yields CDR1 SGHAT and CDR2 FQNNGV.

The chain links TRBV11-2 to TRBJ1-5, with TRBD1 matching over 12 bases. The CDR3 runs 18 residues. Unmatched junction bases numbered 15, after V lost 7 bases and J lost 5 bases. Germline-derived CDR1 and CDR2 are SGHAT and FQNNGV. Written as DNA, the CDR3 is TGTGCCAGCATGGCCGGGACAGGGGGCGCGGGAGGACATCAGCCCCAGCATTTT. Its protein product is CASMAGTGGAGGHQPQHF.